This TCR beta chain was obtained from a study of blood T cells in healthy people across ages (dated by TCRdb to about 2015). In terms of the full investigation: In model experiments, template switching captured about one uniquely barcoded TCR beta cDNA molecule for every two T cells. Age-related changes in TCR beta repertoire diversity were measured in the study by deep sequencing normalized with unique cDNA molecular identifiers. The donors were split into four age groups: young (average 16 years), middle-aged (nearly 40), aged (62) and long-lived (approximately 80). Donors of different ages were randomly distributed across sequencing lanes to avoid experimental bias. Using the same blood draw, the study looked at two additional independent replicas of 1 million unique cDNA reads for two donors, one aged 18 to 30 and the other aged 80 or older.

Note on this clonotype: The antigen this receptor binds is unknown. It may be a read error: a sequence one base away is much more abundant.

Study-level results and caveats: Because profiling used bulk unsorted PBMCs, naive and antigen-experienced compartments could not be compared conclusively. A strong correlation was found between observed TCR beta diversity and the percentage of naive T cells measured by flow cytometry. Compared with the aged group, the long-lived group had more naive CD4+ T cells, fewer expanded clones and increased TCR diversity, a pattern suggesting age selection. The CMV infection status of donors was not known, potentially confounding age-related changes in expanded clonotypes. Estimates of total diversity based on one million sequenced T cells were considered lower bounds and underestimates. Observed TCR beta diversity per million T cells fell roughly linearly with age, and a significant reduction was already apparent by age around 39.

From the cysteine through the phenylalanine, the CDR3 covers 17 amino acids. Kept here is only the CDR3 DNA, which spans 51 bases and is read in frame from base 1. According to the germline V gene, CDR1 reads LGHNA and CDR2 reads YNFKEQ. Donors were around 37 systemically healthy Caucasian individuals from Russia aged roughly 6 to 100 years. Ten milliliters of peripheral blood were drawn from each donor into EDTA-treated Vacutainer tubes. Ficoll-Paque density-gradient centrifugation was used to isolate PBMCs, with at least 7 million obtained per sample. Trizol reagent was used to extract total RNA from PBMCs, with at least 5.5 micrograms per sample. The percentages of naive CD45RAhigh/CD27high T cells were determined by flow cytometry on a PBMC aliquot from every donor. Receptor libraries were prepared by 5' RACE. The sequencing machine was an Illumina HiSeq 2500. A second roughly 6 to 11 cycle PCR used a sample-barcoded 5' primer and a J-beta primer mix. A unique molecular identifier was introduced onto each TCR beta cDNA molecule by a template-switch 5' adaptor carrying 12 random nucleotides. Each sample yielded at least 2.5 million CDR3-containing paired-end reads. The Mint cDNA synthesis kit, primed by a TRBC-specific oligonucleotide, was used to synthesize first-strand cDNA from all RNA. Following uracil-DNA glycosylase treatment, all cDNA underwent a first 18-cycle PCR with the universal primers M1SS and BC2_uni_R. Per the original workflow: For normalization, 1 million high-quality reads, each with a distinct molecular identifier, were randomly selected from each sample. Reads with shared molecular identifiers were discarded instead of being binned into consensus sequences. MiTCR, with a Q25 quality threshold and the strictest error-elimination algorithm, was used for CDR3 identification, clonotype clustering and error correction. A nonparametric unseen species model using Euler transformation provided a lower-bound estimate of total TCR beta diversity. TCRdb passed the public sequencing reads through fastp at Q25 and MiXCR, retaining productive beta sequences. All rows with the same CDR3 protein become a single entry with the most common DNA and genes. It is TCRdb's table, rather than the study itself, that gives the V and J calls and clone size. This sample lists fewer than 950,000 distinct CDR3 sequences; roughly 34% were detected once. Roughly 13% of the sample rests with the top ten.

The specimen sequenced was blood. The clonotype originates from a man aged 18 to 29 in good health. Recombination connected TRBV4-2 to TRBJ2-3; 8 bases in between match TRBD1. The DNA is TGTGCCGGCAGCCAAGGCCCGGGACAGGTGTTTTCAGATACGCAGTATTTT. Protein translation: CAGSQGPGQVFSDTQYF.